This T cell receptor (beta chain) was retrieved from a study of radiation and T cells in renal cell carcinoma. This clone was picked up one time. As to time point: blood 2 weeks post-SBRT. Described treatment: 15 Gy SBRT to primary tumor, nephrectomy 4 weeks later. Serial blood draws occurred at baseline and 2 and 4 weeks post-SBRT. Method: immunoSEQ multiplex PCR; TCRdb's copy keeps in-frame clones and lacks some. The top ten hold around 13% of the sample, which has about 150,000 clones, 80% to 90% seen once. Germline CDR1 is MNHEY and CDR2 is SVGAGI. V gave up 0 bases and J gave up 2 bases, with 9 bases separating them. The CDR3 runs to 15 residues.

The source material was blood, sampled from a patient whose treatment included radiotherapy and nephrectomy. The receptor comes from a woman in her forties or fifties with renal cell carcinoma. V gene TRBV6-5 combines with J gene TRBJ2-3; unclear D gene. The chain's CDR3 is CASSYSGTYTDTQYF. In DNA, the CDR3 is TGTGCCAGCAGTTACTCGGGCACCTACACAGATACGCAGTATTTT.